These 30 T cell receptor beta chains originate from one sample sequenced in a study of T cells in Graves' hyperthyroidism and ophthalmopathy. The CDR3 regions of TCR beta were amplified from RNA transcripts. Using the HTBI primer set, a first-round RT-PCR was run on the TCR CDR3. TCRdb reprocessed the multiplex PCR reads with MiXCR, giving one entry per CDR3 protein. The sample has about 290,000 distinct CDR3 sequences, less than 15% seen once. Material for sequencing was blood. The receptors come from a woman aged 30 to 39 with Graves' hyperthyroidism that later progressed to Graves' ophthalmopathy.

This clonotype has a count of ten or more. V usage is TRBV20-1 and J usage is TRBJ2-3; D perhaps matches TRBD2 (6 bases). The CDR3 runs to 15 residues. V was cut by 6 bases and J by 6 bases, with 22 bases left in between. The germline CDR1 and CDR2 sequences are DFQATT and SNEGSKA (reference sequence). The CDR3 sequence is CSASQERVEWDTQYF. The DNA for the CDR3 is TGCAGTGCGAGCCAGGAGCGGGTGGAATGGGATACGCAGTATTTT.

This clonotype was counted ten times or more. The CDR3 DNA is TGTGCCAGCAGCGCCAATTCTGGAAACACCATATATTTT. Translating it yields CASSANSGNTIYF. This rearrangement joins TRBV11-3 to TRBJ1-3; unclear D gene. The CDR3 has 13 residues. V was trimmed by 5 bases and J by 1 base, leaving 6 bases between them. The germline V gene has CDR1 SGHNT and CDR2 YENEEA. Supplemented by reference TRBV11-3 and TRBJ1-3, the full variable domain reads EAGVVQSPRYKIIEKKQPVAFWCNPISGHNTLYWYLQNLGQGPELLIRYENEEAVDDSQLPKDRFSAERLKGVDSTLKIQPAELGDSAVYLCASSANSGNTIYFGEGSWLTVV.

In its sample, this clonotype was seen many times. CDR3 protein: CAISQGADTEAFF. The CDR3 nucleotides are TGTGCCATCAGTCAGGGGGCGGACACTGAAGCTTTCTTT. This rearrangement joins TRBV10-3 to TRBJ1-1, with 8 bases that match TRBD1. The trim removed 5 bases at V and 3 bases at J, leaving 2 bases unmatched. The CDR3 spans 13 residues. The germline gives CDR1 ENHRY, CDR2 SYGVKD.

Ten or more counts support this clonotype. The gene calls are TRBV28 and TRBJ2-3; the D is unclear. Trimming cost V 5 bases and J 2 bases, with 5 bases left between them. The CDR3 runs 12 residues. CDR1 and CDR2 (germline): MDHEN, SYDVKM. The CDR3 protein is CASSINTDTQYF. CDR3 coding DNA: TGTGCCAGCAGTATCAACACAGATACGCAGTATTTT.

This chain joins TRBV28 and TRBJ1-2; no reliable D call. This CDR3 contains 12 residues. V lost 4 bases to trimming and J lost 4 bases, with 7 bases between them. From germline, CDR1 is MDHEN and CDR2 SYDVKM. CDR3 amino acids: CASSSDPYGYTF. The DNA for the CDR3 is TGTGCCAGCAGTTCGGACCCCTATGGCTACACCTTC.

This clonotype has more than one count but fewer than ten. The chain recombines TRBV11-1 with TRBJ2-1; TRBD1 matches 8 bases. Germline CDR1 SGHAT, CDR2 FQDESV (reference sequence). The J segment lost 5 bases and the V segment lost 2 bases, leaving 11 bases of the junction unmatched. This CDR3 spans 17 amino acids. The CDR3 is CASSLRQGASKDNEQFF. The CDR3, as DNA: TGTGCCAGCAGCTTACGGCAGGGGGCTAGTAAGGACAATGAGCAGTTCTTC.

This clonotype was detected many times. V gene TRBV7-3 combines with J gene TRBJ1-1; the D is unclear. V was pared by 8 bases and J by 0 bases, with 10 bases between. The germline gives CDR1 SGHTA, CDR2 FQGTGA. The CDR3 extends over 13 amino acids. The CDR3 loop is CASSATLNTEAFF. The DNA of the CDR3 is TGTGCCAGCTCCGCAACCTTGAACACTGAAGCTTTCTTT.

A few counts support this clonotype. This chain joins TRBV20-1 and TRBJ1-4; 7 bases match TRBD1. In germline, CDR1 is DFQATT, CDR2 SNEGSKA (reference sequence). The CDR3 extends over 15 amino acids. V lost 0 bases and J lost 8; bases outside the gene matches: 9. CDR3 amino acids: CSARDKRQGSEKLFF. CDR3 bases: TGCAGTGCTAGAGATAAGAGACAGGGATCCGAAAAACTGTTTTTT.

This chain links TRBV7-8 with TRBJ2-3; TRBD1 agrees at 9 bases. With 9 bases clipped from V and 10 bases from J, the junction kept 8 bases outside the gene matches. Germline CDR1 is SGHVS and CDR2 is FQNEAQ. The CDR3 extends over 12 amino acids. CDR3 bases: TGTGCCAGTAGTCGGACAGGGGAAGCGCAGTATTTT. It translates to CASSRTGEAQYF.

This clonotype appeared many times. The chain joins TRBV24-1 to TRBJ2-3; 8 positions agree with TRBD1. CDR1 and CDR2 (germline): KGHDR, SFDVKD. The junction had 6 bases not matched to a gene; V was cut back by 5 bases and J by 3 bases. This CDR3 comprises 15 residues. CDR3 loop: CATSALTGDTDTQYF. Here the CDR3 DNA reads TGTGCCACCAGTGCCTTGACAGGGGATACAGATACGCAGTATTTT.

This rearrangement joins TRBV27 to TRBJ1-4; D uncertain. The CDR3 totals 15 residues. V lost 5 bases and J 0 bases, leaving 10 bases between the germline ends. Germline assignment: CDR1 MNHEY and CDR2 SMNVEV (reference sequence). CDR3 protein: CASSLYPATNEKLFF. In nucleotides, the CDR3 is TGTGCCAGCAGTCTCTACCCCGCAACTAATGAAAAACTGTTTTTT.

This clonotype was detected many times. V usage is TRBV7-9 and J usage is TRBJ2-3; the D is unclear. The V end lost 3 bases, the J end lost 5 bases, and 12 bases lay between the germline ends. Per the germline V gene, CDR1 is SEHNR and CDR2 is FQNEAQ (reference sequence). This CDR3 has 14 residues. CDR3 protein: CASSLGMRGDTQYF. Here the CDR3 DNA reads TGTGCCAGCAGCTTGGGGATGCGAGGAGATACGCAGTATTTT.

This sequence joins TRBV11-2 and TRBJ2-2, with 10 bases aligning to TRBD2. The length of the CDR3 is 18 residues. With 3 bases clipped from V and 0 bases from J, the junction kept 7 bases outside the gene matches. Germline V gene data show CDR1 as SGHAT and CDR2 as FQNNGV. CDR3 amino acids: CASSFLLAGYANTGELFF. As DNA, the CDR3 is TGTGCCAGCAGCTTTTTACTAGCGGGATACGCGAACACCGGGGAGCTGTTTTTT.

This clonotype was picked up many times. The chain couples TRBV7-9 to TRBJ2-1, with 8 bases that match TRBD1. The CDR3 length is 13 residues. Germline CDR1 reads SEHNR; CDR2 reads FQNEAQ (reference sequence). With 1 base clipped from V and 10 bases from J, the junction kept 3 bases outside the gene matches. CDR3 DNA: TGTGCCAGCAGCTTAGGGGGACAGGAGGAGCAGTTCTTC. Amino acids: CASSLGGQEEQFF. Variable domain in full (rest from reference TRBV7-9 and TRBJ2-1): DTGVSQNPRHKITKRGQNVTFRCDPISEHNRLYWYRQTLGQGPEFLTYFQNEAQLEKSRLLSDRFSAERPKGSFSTLEIQRTEQGDSAMYLCASSLGGQEEQFFGPGTRLTVL.

Concerning this clonotype: A much larger clone differs by one base, so this may be a read error. The DNA of the CDR3 is TGCAGTGCACCGCGGGGCCAAAAGGGGAACATTCGGTACTTC. Protein product: CSAPRGQKGNIRYF. The J gene is TRBJ2-4, the V gene TRBV20-1; a possible D gene is TRBD2 (6 bases). Germline V gene data show CDR1 as DFQATT and CDR2 as SNEGSKA (reference sequence). The CDR3 extends over 14 amino acids.

This clonotype came up many times. V is TRBV29-1 and J is TRBJ1-5; D unresolved. Germline assignment: CDR1 SQVTM and CDR2 ANQGSEA. CDR3 length: 13 amino acids. Deletions cut 8 bases from V and 7 bases from J, with 18 bases between. This chain's CDR3 is CSTSGEGEQPQHF. CDR3 coding DNA: TGCAGCACCTCCGGGGAGGGAGAACAGCCCCAGCATTTT.

This chain connects TRBV15 to TRBJ2-7; D call uncertain. V was trimmed by 0 bases and J by 2 bases, leaving 5 bases between them. The CDR3 is made up of 13 amino acids. CDR1 and CDR2 (germline): LNHNV, YYDKDF (reference sequence). The CDR3 DNA reads as TGTGCCACCAGCAGAGATTTGACCTACGAGCAGTACTTC. Its translation: CATSRDLTYEQYF.

This clonotype was counted many times. This chain uses TRBV18 with TRBJ1-2; 8 bases line up with TRBD1. The CDR3 covers 15 residues. V was pared by 6 bases and J by 6 bases, with 12 bases of the junction left unmatched. The germline V gene has CDR1 KGHSH and CDR2 LQKENI. CDR3 nucleotides: TGTGCCAGCTCCCCCCTTAGACAGGGGATAGATGGCTACACCTTC. Amino acids: CASSPLRQGIDGYTF. Filled out from reference TRBV18 and TRBJ1-2, the complete variable domain reads NAGVMQNPRHLVRRRGQEARLRCSPMKGHSHVYWYRQLPEEGLKFMVYLQKENIIDESGMPKERFSAEFPKEGPSILRIQQVVRGDSAAYFCASSPLRQGIDGYTFGSGTRLTVV.

As regards this clonotype: One base away lies a much larger clone, so this may be a sequencing read error. The CDR3 here is CSASEWTRGTEAFF. CDR3 DNA: TGCAGTGCTAGTGAGTGGACGAGGGGAACTGAAGCTTTCTTT. The rearrangement links TRBV20-1 to TRBJ1-1; possibly TRBD1 for D (5 bases). V lost 3 bases to trimming and J lost 5 bases, with 16 bases between them. This CDR3 is built from 14 residues. Germline lookup yields CDR1 DFQATT and CDR2 SNEGSKA (reference sequence).

The chain combines TRBV3-2 with TRBJ2-5; the D segment call TRBD2 is taken from the table without a DNA check. TRBV3-2 is assigned pseudogene status. The CDR3 totals 17 residues. The chain's CDR3 is CASSPNAGGPYQETQYF. DNA of the CDR3: TGTGCCAGCAGCCCGAATGCTGGAGGGCCCTATCAAGAGACCCAGTACTTC.

This clonotype was observed at least ten times. This chain uses TRBV28 with TRBJ1-2, with a weak D call TRBD1 (6 bases). Trimming took 2 bases from V and 3 from J, leaving 10 bases between them. The CDR3 totals 14 residues. The germline V gene has CDR1 MDHEN and CDR2 SYDVKM. CDR3 in amino acids: CASSLKTGHYGYTF. The CDR3 region has the DNA TGTGCCAGCAGTTTAAAGACAGGCCACTATGGCTACACCTTC.

This clonotype appeared many times. The chain combines TRBV28 with TRBJ2-2; a weak D match, TRBD2 (5 bases). Germline CDR1 reads MDHEN; CDR2 reads SYDVKM. The CDR3 contains 15 residues. V was shortened by 3 bases and J by 0 bases, with 8 bases between the two germline ends. CDR3 sequence reads: CASSFVLANTGELFF. In DNA, the CDR3 is TGTGCCAGCAGTTTCGTACTAGCGAACACCGGGGAGCTGTTTTTT.

This clonotype was seen more than once but under ten times. A much larger clone is a single base away; this may be a read error. This chain joins TRBV11-2 and TRBJ2-3; 7 bases line up with TRBD2. Looked up from germline, CDR1 is SGHAT and CDR2 is FQNNGV. The CDR3 runs to 15 residues. The CDR3 here is CASSLPRERGSTQCF. The CDR3, as DNA: TGTGCCAGCAGCTTACCGCGGGAGAGGGGAAGTACGCAGTGTTTT.

This clonotype was recorded a few times. The rearrangement joins TRBV4-2 to TRBJ2-1; possible D gene TRBD2, 5 bases. The CDR3 has 15 residues. The V end lost 1 base, the J end lost 6 bases, and 13 bases lay between the germline ends. Germline loops: CDR1 LGHNA, CDR2 YNFKEQ. The CDR3 here is CASSQAQRRGNEQFF. The CDR3 DNA follows: TGTGCCAGCAGCCAAGCCCAGCGGAGAGGCAATGAGCAGTTCTTC.

In this sample, this clonotype turned up many times. J is TRBJ2-3 and V is TRBV3-1; D gene ambiguous. This CDR3 is 14 amino acids long. V was clipped by 4 bases and J by 4 bases, with 12 bases between them. CDR1 LGHDT and CDR2 YNNKEL come from the germline V gene (reference sequence). The CDR3 region is CASSPGYEPDTQYF. The CDR3 bases are TGTGCCAGCAGCCCCGGTTATGAGCCAGATACGCAGTATTTT.

This clonotype was counted at least ten times. V usage is TRBV30 and J usage is TRBJ1-5; tentative D call: TRBD1 (5 bases). Germline values: CDR1 GTSNPN, CDR2 SVGIG (reference sequence). The ends were cut back, 5 bases at V and 4 bases at J, with 9 bases in the middle. This CDR3 spans 12 amino acids. The CDR3 DNA reads TGTGCCTGGGACAGCCTAAATCAGCCCCAGCATTTT. As protein: CAWDSLNQPQHF.

This clonotype was counted a few times. This CDR3 is CASSLTGLDTQYF. Here the CDR3 DNA reads TGTGCCAGTAGCTTAACTGGCCTAGATACGCAGTATTTT. The chain is built from TRBV19 and TRBJ2-3; D unclear. CDR1 LNHDA and CDR2 SQIVND come from the germline V gene (reference sequence). V was shortened by 6 bases and J by 5 bases, with 12 bases between the two germline ends. The CDR3 runs 13 residues.

At least ten counts were recorded for this clonotype. The V gene is TRBV7-2, the J gene TRBJ2-5; 10 bases fit TRBD1. The CDR3 sequence is 16 residues long. Per the germline V gene, CDR1 is SGHTA and CDR2 is FQGNSA. Unmatched junction bases numbered 10, after V lost 4 bases and J lost 5 bases. The CDR3 loop reads CASSYSGQGVTETQYF. As DNA, the CDR3 is TGTGCCAGCAGCTACTCCGGACAGGGGGTAACGGAGACCCAGTACTTC.

This clonotype was detected a few times. The J gene is TRBJ1-2, the V gene TRBV19; a possible D gene is TRBD1 (6 bases). The CDR3 extends over 13 amino acids. Germline V gene sequence: CDR1 LNHDA, CDR2 SQIVND (reference sequence). The germline V and J ends were trimmed by 1 base and 4 bases, with 7 bases remaining between them. CDR3 sequence: CASSIAGAYGYTF. CDR3 sequence (DNA): TGTGCCAGTAGTATAGCAGGGGCCTATGGCTACACCTTC.

In regard to this clonotype: A junction end diverges from the germline sequence, so it may reflect a read error. The chain's CDR3 is CASNQVASASSSYEQYF. The CDR3 DNA reads as TGCGCCAGCAACCAAGTGGCTAGCGCCTCGAGCTCCTACGAGCAGTACTTC. The V and J genes are TRBV4-1 and TRBJ2-7; perhaps TRBD2 as D (6 bases). CDR3 length: 17 residues. CDR1 and CDR2 from the germline V gene are MGHRA and YSYEKL.